The clone carrying this TCR beta chain was seen a few times. Its cognate antigen is unknown. The CDR3 length is 13 residues. CDR1 and CDR2 (germline): ENHRY, SYGVKD. V was trimmed by 7 bases and J by 0 bases, leaving 9 bases between them. This sample stems from a study of response to subunit inactivated influenza vaccine. General study findings and limits: Authors suggested seasonal influenza vaccinations each recruit few new T cells.

MiXCR, run by TCRdb on the RT-PCR reads, gives a single entry per CDR3 protein. The sample holds about 520,000 distinct CDR3 sequences, under 8.5% seen once. This rearrangement joins TRBV10-3 to TRBJ1-2; no reliable D call. The origin of this receptor is a man aged 50-75 years who received an inactivated influenza vaccine. The sequencing used PBMCs from blood, collected roughly 24 months after vaccination. This CDR3 reads CAITTDPNYGYTF. The CDR3 region has the DNA TGTGCCATCACTACGGACCCTAACTATGGCTACACCTTC.